The clone carrying this TCR beta chain was seen a few times. Its target is unknown. Only in-frame clones appear in the TCRdb table, and some are missing; sequencing was by immunoSEQ multiplex PCR. The sample records under 40,000 clones, 70% to 80% being singletons. Germline-derived CDR1 and CDR2 are LGHNA and YSLEER. This CDR3 spans 17 amino acids. V dropped 0 bases and J dropped 2 bases, with 11 bases sitting between them. The source of the sample is a study of T cells in narcolepsy. Study details: Healthy controls were enrolled alongside patients with narcolepsy type 1 or type 2.

Study-level points and caveats: Autoreactive HCRT-specific and TRIB2-specific clonotypes were marked in same-patient CSF-versus-blood CD4+ comparisons. Blood of same and different patients, but not healthy controls, reportedly held recurring autoreactive clonotypes.

This rearrangement joins TRBV4-3 to TRBJ1-6; no clear D gene. The sequenced sample consisted of CD45RA- memory CD4+ T cells from PBMCs. The sequence was collected from a human donor with narcolepsy. The CDR3 DNA reads as TGCGCCAGCAGCCAAGAATTTGAGAGGACCTATAATTCACCCCTCCACTTT. As protein: CASSQEFERTYNSPLHF.